The 16 T cell receptor beta chains listed next were all sequenced from one sample in a study of regulatory T cells in long-lasting Graves disease. CDR3-region Arm-PCR and iRepertoire HTBI primers produced the TCR beta libraries. TCRdb ran MiXCR on the multiplex PCR reads and lists one entry per CDR3 protein. Among about 660,000 distinct CDR3 sequences, around 32% were seen once, and the ten largest hold around 42%. Time point here: persistent/refractory GD, antithyroid drugs over 5 years with positive TRAb. From PBMCs, RNA was extracted and then used to make the TCR library. The material sequenced was peripheral blood mononuclear cells (PBMCs), taken when the disease was refractory, from a patient treated with antithyroid drugs. The source is a female donor with Graves disease.

This chain uses TRBV5-1 with TRBJ2-5, with 14 bases lining up with TRBD2. The germline gives CDR1 SGHRS, CDR2 YFSETQ. The V and J ends lost 1 base and 1 base, in that order; junction bases with no gene match: 6. This CDR3 comprises 18 residues. As DNA, the CDR3 is TGCGCCAGCAGCTTGCCGGGACTAGCGGGAGCGGGCCAAGAGACCCAGTACTTC. It specifies CASSLPGLAGAGQETQYF.

The rearrangement joins TRBV2 to TRBJ2-1; 8 bases are a match to TRBD2. The CDR3 totals 12 residues. V was pared by 6 bases and J by 8 bases, with 3 bases of the junction left unmatched. Looked up from germline, CDR1 is SNHLY and CDR2 is FYNNEI. The CDR3 loop reads CASRGLGDEQFF. The CDR3 DNA reads as TGTGCCAGCAGGGGACTAGGCGATGAGCAGTTCTTC.

This chain links TRBV12-3 or TRBV12-4 with TRBJ2-3, with TRBD1 matching over 8 bases. V lost 5 bases, J lost 4 bases, and 2 bases stayed unmatched. This CDR3 is built from 13 residues. The CDR3 sequence: CASSPTGADTQYF. CDR3 coding DNA: TGTGCCAGCAGTCCGACAGGGGCAGATACGCAGTATTTT.

V is TRBV20-1 and J is TRBJ1-4; D is perhaps TRBD1 (6 bases). The CDR3 contains 15 residues. V gave up 6 bases and J gave up 6 bases, with 20 bases separating them. The germline V gene encodes CDR1 DFQATT and CDR2 SNEGSKA (reference sequence). CDR3 sequence (DNA): TGCAGTGCCACAGGGTATCGGTCAAAAGATGAAAAACTGTTTTTT. Its translation: CSATGYRSKDEKLFF.

A few counts support this clonotype. The chain links TRBV2 to TRBJ2-7; D perhaps matches TRBD2 (5 bases). V gave up 4 bases and J gave up 6 bases, with 16 bases separating them. The CDR3 has 14 amino acids. CDR1 and CDR2 from the germline V gene are SNHLY and FYNNEI. This chain's CDR3 is CASSATSGSGEQYF. The CDR3 DNA reads as TGTGCCAGCAGTGCAACTAGTGGGAGCGGCGAGCAGTACTTC.

This clonotype was recorded a few times. The chain has TRBV11-2 and TRBJ1-6; D not resolved. This CDR3 has 16 residues. Deletions cut 6 bases from V and 3 bases from J, with 15 bases between. Germline V gene lookup returns CDR1 SGHAT and CDR2 FQNNGV. CDR3 DNA sequence: TGTGCCAGCAGTTTGACCGGGCCCGGCTATAATTCACCCCTCCACTTT. Protein: CASSLTGPGYNSPLHF.

The chain employs TRBV28 and TRBJ1-4; weak D call: TRBD1 (5 bases). This CDR3 has 15 residues. Per the germline V gene, CDR1 is MDHEN and CDR2 is SYDVKM. V was clipped by 8 bases and J by 8 bases, with 21 bases between them. CDR3 residues: CASGVGVGVREKLFF. For the CDR3, the DNA is TGTGCCAGCGGAGTGGGGGTCGGTGTAAGGGAAAAACTGTTTTTT. Looking up the rest from reference TRBV28 and TRBJ1-4 gives the full variable domain: DVKVTQSSRYLVKRTGEKVFLECVQDMDHENMFWYRQDPGLGLRLIYFSYDVKMKEKGDIPEGYSVSREKKERFSLILESASTNQTSMYLCASGVGVGVREKLFFGSGTQLSVL.

The chain couples TRBV20-1 to TRBJ1-5, with D unclear. The V end lost 0 bases, the J end lost 2 bases, and 14 bases lay between the germline ends. The CDR3 totals 16 residues. Germline-derived CDR1 and CDR2 are DFQATT and SNEGSKA (reference sequence). Written as DNA, the CDR3 is TGCAGTGCTAGAGAGTTCGGTCCCCAGGGCAATCAGCCCCAGCATTTT. Translated: CSAREFGPQGNQPQHF.

There are a few counts of this clonotype. The chain combines TRBV5-5 with TRBJ1-6; 11 bases are a match to TRBD1. Per germline, CDR1 SGHKS and CDR2 YYEKEE (reference sequence). J lost 10 bases, V lost 4 bases, and 7 bases had no gene match. This CDR3 has 15 amino acids. The CDR3 here is CASSLRDRGNSPLHF. CDR3 sequence (DNA): TGTGCCAGCAGCCTCCGGGACAGGGGGAACTCACCCCTCCACTTT.

A few counts support this clonotype. V and J are TRBV5-1 and TRBJ1-2, with 7 bases that match TRBD1. The CDR3 consists of 15 residues. The V and J ends lost 4 bases and 5 bases, in that order; junction bases with no gene match: 11. CDR1 is SGHRS and CDR2 is YFSETQ in the germline V gene. CDR3 coding DNA: TGCGCCAGCAGCGCCGGGACAGCCAATTTTTATGGCTACACCTTC. It specifies CASSAGTANFYGYTF.

The chain links TRBV6-1 to TRBJ2-2; D remains unclear. Germline V gene lookup returns CDR1 MNHNS and CDR2 SASEGT. Between the trimmed V and J ends, which lost 6 bases and 2 bases, there was a span of 25 bases. The CDR3 is 19 amino acids. The CDR3 sequence: CASSHTRGIGVINTGELFF. The CDR3 DNA follows: TGTGCCAGCAGCCATACTCGTGGGATTGGAGTAATAAACACCGGGGAGCTGTTTTTT.

This clonotype was picked up a small number of times. The chain couples TRBV20-1 to TRBJ2-7; 10 bases are shared with TRBD2. From germline, CDR1 is DFQATT and CDR2 SNEGSKA (reference sequence). The V and J ends lost 1 base and 4 bases, in that order; junction bases with no gene match: 4. The CDR3 loop spans 14 amino acids. Written as DNA, the CDR3 is TGCAGTGCTAGAGTACCTAGCGGGAGTTACGAGCAGTACTTC. It codes for CSARVPSGSYEQYF.

V gene TRBV20-1 combines with J gene TRBJ1-3, with 7 positions matching TRBD1. From germline, CDR1 is DFQATT and CDR2 SNEGSKA (reference sequence). With V trimmed by 7 bases and J by 4 bases, 4 bases remained unmatched. This CDR3 spans 12 amino acids. CDR3 nucleotides: TGCAGTGTTCGACAGGGAGGAAACACCATATATTTT. Its translation is CSVRQGGNTIYF.

This clonotype was seen a few times. The chain recombines TRBV10-1 with TRBJ1-1, with 8 bases that match TRBD1. CDR1 WNHNN and CDR2 SYGVQD come from the germline V gene (reference sequence). The V and J ends lost 2 bases and 1 base, in that order; junction bases with no gene match: 3. This CDR3 is 15 amino acids long. The CDR3 region is CASSERTGPNTEAFF. The CDR3 region has the DNA TGCGCCAGCAGTGAGCGGACAGGGCCGAACACTGAAGCTTTCTTT.

This clonotype occurred a few times. The chain uses TRBV2 and TRBJ1-2, with D maybe TRBD1 (5 bases). CDR1 SNHLY and CDR2 FYNNEI come from the germline V gene. V gave up 4 bases and J gave up 0 bases, with 9 bases separating them. This CDR3 is built from 14 residues. Here the CDR3 reads CASSAGPANYGYTF. The CDR3 DNA is TGTGCCAGCAGTGCAGGGCCAGCTAACTATGGCTACACCTTC.

This clonotype occurred many times. The chain recombines TRBV28 with TRBJ1-1; D is unclear. CDR3 length: 11 amino acids. V dropped 3 bases and J dropped 11 bases, with 10 bases sitting between them. Germline CDR1 is MDHEN and CDR2 is SYDVKM. CDR3 nucleotides: TGTGCCAGCAGTTTTATTGGGAGGGCTTTCTTT. It specifies CASSFIGRAFF.